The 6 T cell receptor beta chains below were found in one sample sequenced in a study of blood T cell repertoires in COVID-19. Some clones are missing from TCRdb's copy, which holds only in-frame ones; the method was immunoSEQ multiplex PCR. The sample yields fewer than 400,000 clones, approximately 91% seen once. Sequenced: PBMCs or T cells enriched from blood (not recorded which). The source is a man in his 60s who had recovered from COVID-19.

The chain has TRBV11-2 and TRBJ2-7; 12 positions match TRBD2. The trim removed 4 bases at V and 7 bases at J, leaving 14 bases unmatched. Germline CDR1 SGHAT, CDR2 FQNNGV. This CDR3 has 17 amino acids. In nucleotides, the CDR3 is TGTGCCAGCAGCTACTTCCTGACTAGCGGGAGTTTTGAAGAGCAGTACTTC. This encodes CASSYFLTSGSFEEQYF.

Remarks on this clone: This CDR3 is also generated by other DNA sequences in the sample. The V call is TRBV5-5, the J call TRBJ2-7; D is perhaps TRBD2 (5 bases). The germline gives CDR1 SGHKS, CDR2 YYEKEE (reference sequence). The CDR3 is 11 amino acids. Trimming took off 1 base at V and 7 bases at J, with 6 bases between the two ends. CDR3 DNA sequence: TGTGCCAGCAGCTTGCGAGGGGAGCAGTACTTC. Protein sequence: CASSLRGEQYF.

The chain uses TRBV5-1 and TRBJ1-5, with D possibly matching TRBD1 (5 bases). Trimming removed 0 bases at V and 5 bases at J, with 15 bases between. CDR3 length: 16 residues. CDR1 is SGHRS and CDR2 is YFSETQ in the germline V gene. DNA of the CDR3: TGCGCCAGCAGCTTGGGAGTGAGTGTAGGGGATCAGCCCCAGCATTTT. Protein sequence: CASSLGVSVGDQPQHF.

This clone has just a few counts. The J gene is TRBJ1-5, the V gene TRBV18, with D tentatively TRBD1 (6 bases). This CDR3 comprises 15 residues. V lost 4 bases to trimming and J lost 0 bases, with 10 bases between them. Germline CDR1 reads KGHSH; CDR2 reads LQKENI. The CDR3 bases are TGTGCCAGCTCACGACAGGTCAATAGCAATCAGCCCCAGCATTTT. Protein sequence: CASSRQVNSNQPQHF. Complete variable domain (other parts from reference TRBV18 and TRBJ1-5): NAGVMQNPRHLVRRRGQEARLRCSPMKGHSHVYWYRQLPEEGLKFMVYLQKENIIDESGMPKERFSAEFPKEGPSILRIQQVVRGDSAAYFCASSRQVNSNQPQHFGDGTRLSIL.

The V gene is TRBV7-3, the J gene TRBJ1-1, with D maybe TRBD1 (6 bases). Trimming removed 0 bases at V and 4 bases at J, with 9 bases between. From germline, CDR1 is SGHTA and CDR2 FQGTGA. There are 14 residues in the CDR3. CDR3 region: CASSLTGRGTEAFF. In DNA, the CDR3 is TGTGCCAGCAGCTTAACGGGCAGGGGCACTGAAGCTTTCTTT.

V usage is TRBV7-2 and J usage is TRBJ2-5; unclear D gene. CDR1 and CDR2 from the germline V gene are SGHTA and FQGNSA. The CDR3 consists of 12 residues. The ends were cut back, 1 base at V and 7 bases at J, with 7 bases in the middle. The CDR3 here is CASSLGSVTQYF. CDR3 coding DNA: TGTGCCAGCAGCTTAGGTTCGGTGACCCAGTACTTC.